Listed below are T cell receptor beta chains from one sample, sequenced in a study of T cell clones after liver transplantation. The method was immunoSEQ multiplex PCR; TCRdb's version includes in-frame clones alone and lacks a portion of them. The repertoire consists of more than 65,000 clones, with 90% occurring once and the leading ten covering less than 3%. Here the sequenced sample was CD4+ T cells from blood, taken before liver transplant. These receptors came from a human donor who received a liver transplant. The CDR3 runs from the conserved cysteine through the conserved F or W. Each record gives: V gene, D gene, clone size, J gene, CDR3 DNA, CDR3 protein. A D gene is named only where the DNA matches it firmly. A row's size may be missing; if present it is once, few, many or a size class.

V gene: TRBV6-6
D gene: NA
clone size: NA
J gene: TRBJ2-7
CDR3 DNA: TGTGCCAGCAAATCCGGGACGTCCCCTGGGGAGCAGTACTTC
CDR3 protein: CASKSGTSPGEQYF

V gene: TRBV7-2
D gene: NA
clone size: NA
J gene: TRBJ2-7
CDR3 DNA: TGTGCCAGCAGCTTAGCGCCAGGGGGGCCATACGAGCAGTACTTC
CDR3 protein: CASSLAPGGPYEQYF

V gene: TRBV5-6
D gene: NA
clone size: once
J gene: TRBJ2-5
CDR3 DNA: TGTGCCAGCAGCTTGGAGGGGACAAAAGAGACCCAGTACTTC
CDR3 protein: CASSLEGTKETQYF

V gene: TRBV6-1
D gene: TRBD1
clone size: NA
J gene: TRBJ1-5
CDR3 DNA: TGTGCCAGCAGTGAACAGGGGGGGGTCTCGAGCAATCAGCCCCAGCATTTT
CDR3 protein: CASSEQGGVSSNQPQHF

V gene: TRBV28
D gene: TRBD2
clone size: NA
J gene: TRBJ2-1
CDR3 DNA: TGTGCCAGCAGTGGGGGACTAGCCTACAATGAGCAGTTCTTC
CDR3 protein: CASSGGLAYNEQFF

V gene: TRBV7-6
D gene: NA
clone size: NA
J gene: TRBJ2-7
CDR3 DNA: TGTGCCAGCAGCGGATTTAGGGGAAAGACCCTTTGGGAGCAGTACTTC
CDR3 protein: CASSGFRGKTLWEQYF

V gene: TRBV5-4
D gene: NA
clone size: NA
J gene: TRBJ1-4
CDR3 DNA: TGTGCCAGCAGCGCCGGGACCCAAAATGAAAAACTGTTTTTT
CDR3 protein: CASSAGTQNEKLFF

V gene: TRBV4-3
D gene: TRBD2
clone size: NA
J gene: TRBJ2-7
CDR3 DNA: TGCGCCAGCAGCCAAGAAGTAAATGGACCTAGCGGGAGTTCCTACGAGCAGTACTTC
CDR3 protein: CASSQEVNGPSGSSYEQYF

V gene: TRBV5-1
D gene: NA
clone size: NA
J gene: TRBJ1-5
CDR3 DNA: TGCGCCAGCAGCAATCAGGGAGGGAATCAGCCCCAGCATTTT
CDR3 protein: CASSNQGGNQPQHF

V gene: TRBV7-2
D gene: NA
clone size: NA
J gene: TRBJ1-2
CDR3 DNA: TGTGCCAGCAGCTTAGGAACAGAAAACTATGGCTACACCTTC
CDR3 protein: CASSLGTENYGYTF

V gene: TRBV11-2
D gene: NA
clone size: NA
J gene: TRBJ2-7
CDR3 DNA: TGTGCCAGCAGCTCTCCGATCCCCCCCTACGAGCAGTACTTC
CDR3 protein: CASSSPIPPYEQYF

V gene: TRBV6-1
D gene: NA
clone size: NA
J gene: TRBJ2-7
CDR3 DNA: TGTGCCAGCAGTCGAATCTACGAGCAGTACTTC
CDR3 protein: CASSRIYEQYF

V gene: TRBV6-5
D gene: TRBD1
clone size: NA
J gene: TRBJ1-5
CDR3 DNA: TGTGCCAGCAGTTCGGACAGGCCTTATAGCAATCAGCCCCAGCATTTT
CDR3 protein: CASSSDRPYSNQPQHF

V gene: TRBV11-3
D gene: NA
clone size: NA
J gene: TRBJ1-3
CDR3 DNA: TGTGCCAGCAGCCAGCCCCCTGGAAACACCATATATTTT
CDR3 protein: CASSQPPGNTIYF

V gene: TRBV18
D gene: NA
clone size: NA
J gene: TRBJ1-2
CDR3 DNA: TGTGCCAGCTCACCAGAAGCGGGGAACTATGGCTACACCTTC
CDR3 protein: CASSPEAGNYGYTF

V gene: TRBV2
D gene: NA
clone size: NA
J gene: TRBJ1-5
CDR3 DNA: TGTGCCAGCAACGCGGGGGGATCAAATCAGCCCCAGCATTTT
CDR3 protein: CASNAGGSNQPQHF

V gene: TRBV7-9
D gene: NA
clone size: NA
J gene: TRBJ1-2
CDR3 DNA: TGTGCCAGCAGCCAAAACACCCAAAACTATGGCTACACCTTC
CDR3 protein: CASSQNTQNYGYTF